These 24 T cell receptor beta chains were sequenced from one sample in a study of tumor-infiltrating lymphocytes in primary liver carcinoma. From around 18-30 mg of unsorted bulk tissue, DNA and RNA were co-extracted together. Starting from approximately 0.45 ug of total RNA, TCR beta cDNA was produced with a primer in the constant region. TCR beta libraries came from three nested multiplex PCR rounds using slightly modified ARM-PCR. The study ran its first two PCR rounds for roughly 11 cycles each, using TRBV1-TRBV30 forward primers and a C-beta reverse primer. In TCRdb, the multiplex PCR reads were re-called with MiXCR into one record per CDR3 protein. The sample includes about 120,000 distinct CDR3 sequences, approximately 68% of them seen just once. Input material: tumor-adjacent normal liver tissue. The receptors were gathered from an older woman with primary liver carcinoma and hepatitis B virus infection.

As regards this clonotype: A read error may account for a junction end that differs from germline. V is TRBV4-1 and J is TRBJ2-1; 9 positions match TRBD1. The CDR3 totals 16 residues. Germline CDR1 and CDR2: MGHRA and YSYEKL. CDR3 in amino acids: CASSLTQGAGVYNELF. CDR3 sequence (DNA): TGCGCCAGCAGCCTCACACAGGGGGCTGGGGTATATAATGAGCTCTTC.

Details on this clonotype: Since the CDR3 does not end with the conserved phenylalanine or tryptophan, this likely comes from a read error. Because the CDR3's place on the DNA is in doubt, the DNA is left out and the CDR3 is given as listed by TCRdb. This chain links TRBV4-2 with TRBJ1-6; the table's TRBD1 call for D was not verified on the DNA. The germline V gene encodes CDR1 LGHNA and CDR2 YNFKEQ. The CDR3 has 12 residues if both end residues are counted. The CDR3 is CASSYRNSPFHY.

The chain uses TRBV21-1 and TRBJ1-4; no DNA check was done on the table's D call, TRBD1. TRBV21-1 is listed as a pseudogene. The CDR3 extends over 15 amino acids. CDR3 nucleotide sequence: TGTGCCAGCAGCAAAAGGCAGGGAAGCAATGAAAAACTGTTTTTT. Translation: CASSKRQGSNEKLFF.

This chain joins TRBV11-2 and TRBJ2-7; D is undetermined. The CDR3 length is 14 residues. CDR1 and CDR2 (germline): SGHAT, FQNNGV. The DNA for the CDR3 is TGTACCAACAGCTTAGTTGGAGTTGGCTACGAGCAGTACTTC. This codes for CTNSLVGVGYEQYF.

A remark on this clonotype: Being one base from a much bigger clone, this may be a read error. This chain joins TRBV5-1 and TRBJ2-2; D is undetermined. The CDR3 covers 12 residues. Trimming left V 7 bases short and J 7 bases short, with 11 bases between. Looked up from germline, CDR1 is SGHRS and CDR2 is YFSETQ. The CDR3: CASDGVGGELFF. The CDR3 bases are TGCGCCAGCGACGGAGTAGGCGGGGAGCTGTTTTTT.

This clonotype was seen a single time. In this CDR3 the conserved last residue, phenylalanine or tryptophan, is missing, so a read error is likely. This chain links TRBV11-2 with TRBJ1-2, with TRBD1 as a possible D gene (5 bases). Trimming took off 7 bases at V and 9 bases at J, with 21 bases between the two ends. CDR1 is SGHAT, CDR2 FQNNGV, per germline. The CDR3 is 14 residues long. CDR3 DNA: TGTGCCAGCATCTACCGGGCCCGGGGGTATTGCTACACCTTA. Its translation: CASIYRARGYCYTL.

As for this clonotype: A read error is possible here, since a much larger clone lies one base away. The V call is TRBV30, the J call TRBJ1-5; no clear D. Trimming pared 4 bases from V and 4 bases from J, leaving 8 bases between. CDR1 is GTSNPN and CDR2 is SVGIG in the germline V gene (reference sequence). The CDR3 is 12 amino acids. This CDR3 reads CAWIKWNQPQHF. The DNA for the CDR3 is TGTGCCTGGATTAAGTGGAATCAGCCCCAGCATTTT.

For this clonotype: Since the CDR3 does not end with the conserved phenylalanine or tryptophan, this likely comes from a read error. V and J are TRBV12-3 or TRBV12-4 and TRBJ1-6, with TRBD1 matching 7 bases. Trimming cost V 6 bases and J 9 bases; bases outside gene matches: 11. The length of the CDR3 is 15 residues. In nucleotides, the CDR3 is TGTGCCAGCAGCCAACGACAGGGCTCTGGTTCACCCCTCCACTCT. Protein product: CASSQRQGSGSPLHS.

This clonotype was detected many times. The CDR3 protein is CASRMDREPGNTIYF. DNA for the CDR3: TGTGCCAGCAGAATGGACAGGGAGCCTGGAAACACCATATATTTT. V usage is TRBV28 and J usage is TRBJ1-3, with TRBD1 matching 8 bases. The germline V gene has CDR1 MDHEN and CDR2 SYDVKM. This CDR3 comprises 15 residues. V lost 6 bases to trimming and J lost 2 bases; unmatched junction nucleotides: 6.

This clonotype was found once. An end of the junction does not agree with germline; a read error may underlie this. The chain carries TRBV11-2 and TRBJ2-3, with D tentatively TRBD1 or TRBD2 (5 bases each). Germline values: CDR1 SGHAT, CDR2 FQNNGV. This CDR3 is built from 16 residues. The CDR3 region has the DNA TGTCCCAGCAAATCGAGGGGCCCCCGTAGGCCAGATACGCAGTATTTT. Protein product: CPSKSRGPRRPDTQYF.

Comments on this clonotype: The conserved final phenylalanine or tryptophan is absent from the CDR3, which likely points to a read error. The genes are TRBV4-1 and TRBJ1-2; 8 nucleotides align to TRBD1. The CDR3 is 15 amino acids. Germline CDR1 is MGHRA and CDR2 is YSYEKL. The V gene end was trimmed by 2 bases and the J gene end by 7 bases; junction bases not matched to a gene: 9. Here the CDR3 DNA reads TGCGCCAGCAGCCAACGTGACAGGGGCGGGGGTGGCTACACCTCC. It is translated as CASSQRDRGGGGYTS.

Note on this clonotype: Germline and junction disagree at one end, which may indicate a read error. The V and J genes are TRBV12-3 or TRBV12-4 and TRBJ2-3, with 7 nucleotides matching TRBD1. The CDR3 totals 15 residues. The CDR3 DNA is TGCGCCAGCGGTATCCGACAGGGTGGCACGGATACGCAGTATTTT. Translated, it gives CASGIRQGGTDTQYF.

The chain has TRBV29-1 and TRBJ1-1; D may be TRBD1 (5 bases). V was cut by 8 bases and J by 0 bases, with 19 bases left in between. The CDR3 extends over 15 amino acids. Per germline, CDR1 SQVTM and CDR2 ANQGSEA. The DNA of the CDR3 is TGCAGCTTTGGTAGGGGCTGGGGGATGAACACTGAAGCTTTCTTT. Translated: CSFGRGWGMNTEAFF.

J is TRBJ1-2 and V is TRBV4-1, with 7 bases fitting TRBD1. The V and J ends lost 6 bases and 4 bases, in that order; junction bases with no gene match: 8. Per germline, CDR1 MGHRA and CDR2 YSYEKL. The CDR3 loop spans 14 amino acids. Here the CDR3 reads CASSTHQGGYGYTF. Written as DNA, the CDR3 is TGCGCCAGCAGTACTCATCAGGGGGGCTATGGCTACACCTTC.

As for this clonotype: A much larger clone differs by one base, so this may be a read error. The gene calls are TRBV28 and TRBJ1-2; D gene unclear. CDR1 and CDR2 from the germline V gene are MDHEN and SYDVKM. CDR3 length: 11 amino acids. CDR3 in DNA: TGTGCCGGCAGTCGACCTGGAGGCTACACCTTC. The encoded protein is CAGSRPGGYTF.

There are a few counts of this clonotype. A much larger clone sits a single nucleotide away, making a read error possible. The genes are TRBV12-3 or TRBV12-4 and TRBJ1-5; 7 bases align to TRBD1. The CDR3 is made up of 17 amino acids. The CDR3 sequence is CAGSLLVWTGGNQPQHF. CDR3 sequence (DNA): TGTGCCGGCAGTTTATTGGTTTGGACAGGCGGCAATCAGCCCCAGCATTTT.

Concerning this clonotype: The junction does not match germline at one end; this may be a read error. The CDR3 spells CAISQGHGKETQYF. Here the CDR3 DNA reads TGTGCCATCAGCCAGGGGCATGGTAAAGAGACCCAGTACTTC. The rearrangement links TRBV11-2 to TRBJ2-5; D is possibly TRBD1 (6 bases). Germline V lookup: CDR1 SGHAT, CDR2 FQNNGV. The CDR3 sequence is 14 residues long.

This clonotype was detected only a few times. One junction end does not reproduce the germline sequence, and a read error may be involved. This CDR3 is CASSLTSGSSYKQYF. The CDR3 coding sequence is TGTGCCAGCAGTTTGACTAGTGGGAGCTCCTACAAGCAGTACTTC. The J gene is TRBJ2-7, the V gene TRBV6-5, with D possibly being TRBD2 (6 bases). Germline V CDR1 and CDR2: MNHEY, SVGAGI. The CDR3 is 15 residues long.

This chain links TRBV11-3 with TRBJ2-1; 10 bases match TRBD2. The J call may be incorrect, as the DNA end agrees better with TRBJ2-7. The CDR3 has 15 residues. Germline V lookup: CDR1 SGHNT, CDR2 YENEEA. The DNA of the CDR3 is TGTGCCAGAGGCTTAGGAACTAGCGGGAAGCTTGAGCAGTACTTC. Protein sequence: CARGLGTSGKLEQYF.

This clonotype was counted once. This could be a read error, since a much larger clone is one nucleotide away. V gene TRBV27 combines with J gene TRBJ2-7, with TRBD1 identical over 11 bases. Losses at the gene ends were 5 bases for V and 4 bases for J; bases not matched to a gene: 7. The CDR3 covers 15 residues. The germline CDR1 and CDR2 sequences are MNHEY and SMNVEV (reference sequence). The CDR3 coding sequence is TGTGCCAGCAGTCTTTTGGGACAGGGGGATTACGAGCAGTACTTC. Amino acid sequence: CASSLLGQGDYEQYF.

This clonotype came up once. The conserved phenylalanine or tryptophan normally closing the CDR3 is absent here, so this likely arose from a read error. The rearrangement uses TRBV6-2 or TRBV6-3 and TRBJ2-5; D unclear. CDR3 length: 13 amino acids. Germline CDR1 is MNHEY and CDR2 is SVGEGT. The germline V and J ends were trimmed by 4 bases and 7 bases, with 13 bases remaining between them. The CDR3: CASSLYGLGTQYL. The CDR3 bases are TGTGCCAGCAGTTTGTACGGCCTGGGGACCCAGTACTTA.

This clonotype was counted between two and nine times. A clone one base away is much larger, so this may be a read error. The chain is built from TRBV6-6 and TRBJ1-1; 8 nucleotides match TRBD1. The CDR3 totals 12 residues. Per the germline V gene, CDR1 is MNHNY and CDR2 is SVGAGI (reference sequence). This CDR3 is CTSSYGTGEAFF. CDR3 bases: TGTACCAGCAGTTACGGGACAGGAGAAGCTTTCTTT.

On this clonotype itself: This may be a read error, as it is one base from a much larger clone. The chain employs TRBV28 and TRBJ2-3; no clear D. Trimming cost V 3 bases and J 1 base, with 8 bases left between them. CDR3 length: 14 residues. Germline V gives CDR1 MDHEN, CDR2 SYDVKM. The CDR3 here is CASSLKVGTDTQYF. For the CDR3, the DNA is TGTGCCAGCAGTTTGAAGGTGGGCACAGATACGCAGTATTTT.

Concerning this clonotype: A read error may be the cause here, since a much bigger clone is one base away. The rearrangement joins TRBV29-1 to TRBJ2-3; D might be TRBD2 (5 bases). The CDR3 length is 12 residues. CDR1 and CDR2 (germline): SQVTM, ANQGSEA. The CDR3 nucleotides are TGCAGCGTTGAGGCTAGCACAGATACGCGGTATTTT. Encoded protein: CSVEASTDTRYF.